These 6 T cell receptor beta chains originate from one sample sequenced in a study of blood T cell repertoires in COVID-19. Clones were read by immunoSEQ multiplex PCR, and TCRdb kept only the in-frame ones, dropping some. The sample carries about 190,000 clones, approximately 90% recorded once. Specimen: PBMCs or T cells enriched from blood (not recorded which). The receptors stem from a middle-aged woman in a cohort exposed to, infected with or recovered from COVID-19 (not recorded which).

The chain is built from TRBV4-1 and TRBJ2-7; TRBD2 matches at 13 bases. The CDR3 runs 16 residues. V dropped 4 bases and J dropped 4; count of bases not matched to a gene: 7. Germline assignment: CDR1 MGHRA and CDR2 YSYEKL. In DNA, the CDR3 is TGCGCCAGCAGCCGGCAGACTAGCGGGAGGACATACGAGCAGTACTTC. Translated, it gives CASSRQTSGRTYEQYF.

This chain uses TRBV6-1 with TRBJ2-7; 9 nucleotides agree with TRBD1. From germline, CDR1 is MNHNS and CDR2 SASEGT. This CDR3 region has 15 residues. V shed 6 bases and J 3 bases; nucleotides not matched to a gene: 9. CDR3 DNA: TGTGCCAGCAGATCCAAGTGGGACAGGGTCTACGAGCAGTACTTC. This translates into CASRSKWDRVYEQYF.

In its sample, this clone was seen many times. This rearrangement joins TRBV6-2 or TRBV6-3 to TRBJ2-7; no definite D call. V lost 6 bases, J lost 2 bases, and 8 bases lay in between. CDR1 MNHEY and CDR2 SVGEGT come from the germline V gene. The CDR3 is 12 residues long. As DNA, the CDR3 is TGTGCCAGCAGCGACAAAGCCTACGAGCAGTACTTC. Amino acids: CASSDKAYEQYF.

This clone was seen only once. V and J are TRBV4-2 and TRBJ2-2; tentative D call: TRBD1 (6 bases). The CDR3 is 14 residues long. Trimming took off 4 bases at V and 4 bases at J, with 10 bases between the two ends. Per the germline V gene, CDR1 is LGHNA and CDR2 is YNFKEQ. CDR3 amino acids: CASSPTGSTGELFF. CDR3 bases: TGTGCCAGCAGCCCGACAGGATCCACCGGGGAGCTGTTTTTT.

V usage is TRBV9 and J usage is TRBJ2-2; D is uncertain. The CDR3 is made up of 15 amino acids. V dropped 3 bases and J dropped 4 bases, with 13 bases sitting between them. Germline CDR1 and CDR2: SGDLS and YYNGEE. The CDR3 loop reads CASSDRSAGTGELFF. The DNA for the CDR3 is TGTGCCAGCAGCGACCGATCAGCAGGCACCGGGGAGCTGTTTTTT.

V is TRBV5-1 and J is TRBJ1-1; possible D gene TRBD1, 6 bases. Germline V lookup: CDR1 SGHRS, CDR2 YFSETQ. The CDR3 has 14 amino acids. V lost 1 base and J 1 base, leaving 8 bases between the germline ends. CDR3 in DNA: TGCGCCAGCAGCTTGCAGACAGGGAACACTGAAGCTTTCTTT. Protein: CASSLQTGNTEAFF.